One sample yielded the 12 T cell receptor beta chains listed below, sequenced in a study of T cells in tuberculosis. Assay: immunoSEQ multiplex PCR; the TCRdb copy retains only in-frame clones and omits some. The sample yields about 54,000 clones, around 90% seen once. Thawed, overnight-rested PBMC were stained with GMM-loaded CD1B tetramer, viability dye and anti-CD3, then sorted. The CD1B tetramers carried C32 glucose monomycolate purified from Rhodococcus equi. Sequenced material: CD1b-GMM tetramer-negative cells sorted from PBMCs. The receptors come from an adult woman with latent tuberculosis.

The chain combines TRBV9 with TRBJ2-1, with 10 bases identical to TRBD2. V dropped 1 base and J dropped 8; count of bases not matched to a gene: 6. This CDR3 is built from 15 residues. Looked up from germline, CDR1 is SGDLS and CDR2 is YYNGEE. The CDR3 sequence is CASSVSGGASYEQFF. CDR3 DNA sequence: TGTGCCAGCAGCGTAAGCGGGGGGGCCTCCTATGAGCAGTTCTTC.

The rearrangement joins TRBV6-6 to TRBJ1-3; 7 bases match TRBD1. Trimming at V came to 2 bases and at J to 2 bases, leaving 0 bases not matched to a gene. CDR3 size: 14 residues. CDR1 is MNHNY and CDR2 is SVGAGI in the germline V gene (reference sequence). The CDR3 loop is CASSYRGPGNTIYF. DNA of the CDR3: TGTGCCAGCAGTTACAGGGGGCCTGGAAACACCATATATTTT.

CDR3 sequence (DNA): TGTGCCAGCAGTTTAAGGGGGCGGATGGGCGAGCAGTACTTC. This sequence encodes CASSLRGRMGEQYF. The V call is TRBV27, the J call TRBJ2-7; 7 bases match TRBD1. Looked up from germline, CDR1 is MNHEY and CDR2 is SMNVEV (reference sequence). CDR3 length: 14 residues. Unmatched junction bases numbered 7, after V lost 2 bases and J lost 6 bases.

In regard to this clone: Other DNA sequences in this specimen translate into the identical CDR3. This sequence joins TRBV5-1 and TRBJ2-7, with D perhaps TRBD1 (6 bases). Deletions cut 1 base from V and 4 bases from J, with 6 bases between. Germline V lookup: CDR1 SGHRS, CDR2 YFSETQ. This CDR3 spans 12 amino acids. The CDR3 DNA follows: TGCGCCAGCAGCTTGACAGGGTACGAGCAGTACTTC. This codes for CASSLTGYEQYF.

V gene TRBV6-5 combines with J gene TRBJ2-7; 9 nucleotides agree with TRBD1. From germline, CDR1 is MNHEY and CDR2 SVGAGI. V lost 4 bases and J lost 4; bases outside the gene matches: 8. There are 15 residues in the CDR3. CDR3 region: CASSFRTGVGYEQYF. CDR3 DNA sequence: TGTGCCAGCAGTTTCAGGACAGGGGTGGGGTACGAGCAGTACTTC.

The genes are TRBV18 and TRBJ2-3; TRBD1 aligns across 12 bases. Germline CDR1 and CDR2: KGHSH and LQKENI. The CDR3 is 16 residues long. V lost 0 bases, J lost 7 bases, and 5 bases stayed unmatched. This chain's CDR3 is CASSPPGTGGVNTQYF. The DNA of the CDR3 is TGTGCCAGCTCACCACCCGGGACAGGGGGCGTAAATACGCAGTATTTT.

This chain connects TRBV4-1 to TRBJ1-5; perhaps TRBD1 as D (5 bases). Germline V gene data show CDR1 as MGHRA and CDR2 as YSYEKL. This CDR3 is 16 amino acids long. The V and J ends lost 3 bases and 3 bases respectively, with 15 bases between them. The CDR3 DNA reads TGCGCCAGCAGCCACCGTCTCGCGGGGGTCAATCAGCCCCAGCATTTT. It specifies CASSHRLAGVNQPQHF.

The rearrangement uses TRBV6-6 and TRBJ1-1, with D unresolved. Trimming removed 6 bases at V and 1 base at J, with 9 bases between. This CDR3 has 13 residues. Germline V gene data show CDR1 as MNHNY and CDR2 as SVGAGI (reference sequence). CDR3 protein: CASSRGKNTEAFF. Here the CDR3 DNA reads TGTGCCAGCAGCCGCGGGAAGAACACTGAAGCTTTCTTT.

This rearrangement joins TRBV20-1 to TRBJ1-1, with D unresolved. The CDR3 spans 11 residues. The V end was cut by 7 bases, the J end by 8 bases, with 14 bases between. Germline CDR1 is DFQATT and CDR2 is SNEGSKA (reference sequence). The CDR3 protein is CSVDTPREAFF. The CDR3 DNA follows: TGCAGTGTCGACACGCCAAGGGAAGCTTTCTTT.

This clone appeared a few times. The gene calls are TRBV19 and TRBJ2-7; a weak D match, TRBD1 (5 bases). Trimming stripped 9 bases from V and 2 bases from J, with 14 bases between. CDR1 and CDR2 (germline): LNHDA, SQIVND (reference sequence). The CDR3 sequence is 13 residues long. CDR3 sequence (DNA): TGTGCCAGCTCCTCAGGGTGGACCTACGAGCAGTACTTC. Its protein product is CASSSGWTYEQYF.

The chain joins TRBV7-3 to TRBJ2-1; 11 positions agree with TRBD2. Losses at the gene ends were 3 bases for V and 10 bases for J; bases not matched to a gene: 5. From germline, CDR1 is SGHTA and CDR2 FQGTGA. This CDR3 spans 14 amino acids. CDR3 region: CASSLGGLAAEQFF. The CDR3 region has the DNA TGTGCCAGCAGCTTGGGGGGACTAGCGGCCGAGCAGTTCTTC.

The V gene is TRBV2, the J gene TRBJ2-1; TRBD1 matches 8 bases. The CDR3 covers 15 residues. Germline CDR1 and CDR2: SNHLY and FYNNEI. Unmatched junction bases numbered 8, after V lost 7 bases and J lost 3 bases. The CDR3 sequence is CASNGQGNFYNEQFF. The CDR3 DNA reads as TGTGCCAGCAATGGACAGGGTAACTTCTACAATGAGCAGTTCTTC.